The 5 T cell receptor beta chains below come from one sample, sequenced in a study of Graves' ophthalmopathy and Graves' hyperthyroidism. RNA transcripts were the source from which TCR beta CDR3 regions were amplified. A first-round RT-PCR used HTBI primers, followed by a second-round multiplex PCR. TCRdb re-analysed the multiplex PCR reads in MiXCR, keeping a single row per CDR3 protein. The sample carries some 360,000 distinct CDR3 sequences, roughly 15% recorded once. Sequencing was done on a sample of peripheral blood. The receptor source for this set is an adult woman with stable Graves' hyperthyroidism.

The chain is built from TRBV28 and TRBJ2-5; 7 bases are a match to TRBD1. The V gene's germline CDR1 is MDHEN and CDR2 SYDVKM. Trimming removed 6 bases from V and 7 bases from J; junction bases left unmatched: 14. The CDR3 sequence is 15 residues long. For the CDR3, the DNA is TGTGCCAGCAGAACCCGGGACAGCAGTCACCGGACCCAGTACTTC. As protein: CASRTRDSSHRTQYF.

Worth noting for this clonotype: A clone one base away is much larger, so this may be a read error. The chain uses TRBV7-2 and TRBJ1-1; the D is unclear. The CDR3 covers 14 residues. Germline V lookup: CDR1 SGHTA, CDR2 FQGNSA. The CDR3 DNA sequence: TGTGCCAGCAGCTCCCATACGGGAGGCCATGAATCTTTCTTT. Translation: CASSSHTGGHESFF.

This clonotype was found a few times. This chain connects TRBV5-1 to TRBJ2-2; D unclear. This CDR3 is built from 15 residues. The V and J ends lost 3 bases and 3 bases respectively, with 12 bases between them. Germline CDR1 and CDR2: SGHRS and YFSETQ. In DNA form, the CDR3 reads TGCGCCAGCAGCTACATTGGGTGGGACACCGGGGAGCTGTTTTTT. Its translation is CASSYIGWDTGELFF.

This clonotype has a count of ten or more. This chain uses TRBV4-1 with TRBJ2-5; the match to TRBD1 covers 7 bases. The CDR3 spans 15 residues. Per germline, CDR1 MGHRA and CDR2 YSYEKL. V trimming: 3 bases; J trimming: 5 bases; junction bases outside the gene matches: 9. In DNA, the CDR3 is TGCGCCAGCAGCCAGGGGTGGACAGGTGGGGAGACCCAGTACTTC. It codes for CASSQGWTGGETQYF.

The table lists this clonotype with many counts. A junction end diverges from the germline sequence, so it may reflect a read error. The chain recombines TRBV12-3 or TRBV12-4 with TRBJ2-7, with a weak D call TRBD1 (6 bases). The CDR3 has 11 amino acids. The CDR3 spells CASSLGTILDF. CDR3 DNA sequence: TGTGCCAGCAGTCTTGGGACAATCCTAGACTTC.